Listed below are T cell receptor beta chains from one sample, sequenced in a study of T cell clonotyping in hematopoietic cell transplantation. Libraries were prepared by immunoSEQ multiplex PCR; TCRdb keeps only in-frame clonotypes and omits some of them. The sample lists tens of thousands of clones; about 93% were seen once. The sequenced sample was peripheral blood mononuclear cells. The source is a woman aged 45-59 years in good health. Some clones in this sample may be carry-over from other donors' samples. CDR3s include the opening cysteine and the closing phenylalanine or tryptophan. D genes are given only for firm matches. A row's size may be missing; if present it is once, few, many or a size class.

>TRBJ2-7|-|-|TRBV9
TGTGCCAGCAGCGTAATACGAAAATCGACCCCGATGAACTACGAGCAGTACTTC
CASSVIRKSTPMNYEQYF
>TRBJ2-6|-|-|TRBV19
TGTGCCAGTGTGTCTCCTGGGGCCAACGTCCTGACTTTC
CASVSPGANVLTF
>TRBJ2-5|-|-|TRBV7-9
TGTGCCAGCAGCTTAAGCTTAGAGACCCAGTACTTC
CASSLSLETQYF
>TRBJ1-3|-|-|TRBV5-1
TGCGCCAGCAGCCCTGAAGGGGGTGGAAACACCATATATTTT
CASSPEGGGNTIYF
>TRBJ1-2|once|-|TRBV7-9
TGTGCCAGCAGCTTCGACAGTGAACTCCTTGCTTGGGGCTACACCTTC
CASSFDSELLAWGYTF
>TRBJ1-2|few|TRBD1|TRBV4-3
TGCGCCAGCAGCCAAAACACAGGGGGCAGGGATGGCTACACCTTC
CASSQNTGGRDGYTF
>TRBJ2-2|-|-|TRBV11-1
TGTGCCAGCAGCCCCGGACTCACCGGGGAGCTGTTTTTT
CASSPGLTGELFF
>TRBJ2-1|-|-|TRBV28
TGTGCCAGCAGCCCCGGACTATACTCCTACAATGAGCAGTTCTTC
CASSPGLYSYNEQFF
>TRBJ1-1|-|-|TRBV9
TGTGCCAGCAGCGTAGCCAGCGGGCACACTGAAGCTTTCTTT
CASSVASGHTEAFF
>TRBJ1-2|-|-|TRBV5-1
TGCGCCAGCAGCCCTGTCGGATCGACTGTGCGCGGCTACACCTTC
CASSPVGSTVRGYTF
>TRBJ1-2|-|-|TRBV6-1
TGTGCCAGCAGTGCTACAGGGTCGTGGGGCTACACCTTC
CASSATGSWGYTF
>TRBJ2-5|-|-|TRBV4-3
TGCGCCAGCAGCCAAGAAAGGCGGACCCAGTACTTC
CASSQERRTQYF
>TRBJ1-4|-|TRBD1|TRBV27
TGTGCCAGCAGTTCGCGACAGGGGACTAATGAAAAACTGTTTTTT
CASSSRQGTNEKLFF
>TRBJ2-3|-|-|TRBV20-1
TGCAGTGCTGGTCCCTCGTATACGCAGTATTTT
CSAGPSYTQYF
>TRBJ1-5|-|-|TRBV5-8
TGTGCCAGCAGCTTGGAGTTTGGGGGATTGAGGAATCAGCCCCAGCATTTT
CASSLEFGGLRNQPQHF
>TRBJ2-5|-|TRBD2|TRBV11-3
TGTGCCAGCAGCCGCGCGGGGGGCCGAGAGACCCAGTACTTC
CASSRAGGRETQYF
>TRBJ2-7|once|TRBD2|TRBV7-9
TGTGCCAGCAGACCTAGCGGGGGGTTCCCCTACGAGCAGTACTTC
CASRPSGGFPYEQYF
>TRBJ2-7|-|-|TRBV5-5
TGTGCCAGCAGCTTGACGGGAAGCTCCTACGAGCAGTACTTC
CASSLTGSSYEQYF
>TRBJ2-3|-|-|TRBV2
TGTGCCAGCAGTACCCCCCCGGATACGCAGTATTTT
CASSTPPDTQYF
>TRBJ2-5|-|-|TRBV19
TGTGCCAGTAGTATAGACAGGGGCAGTGAAGAGACCCAGTACTTC
CASSIDRGSEETQYF
>TRBJ1-1|-|TRBD1|TRBV5-6
TGTGCCAGCAGCCTCGGGACAGGGGGAATGAACACTGAAGCTTTCTTT
CASSLGTGGMNTEAFF
>TRBJ1-2|-|TRBD1|TRBV2
TGTGCCAGCAGGCTGGACAGGGCGTACGACTATGGCTACACCTTC
CASRLDRAYDYGYTF
>TRBJ1-2|-|-|TRBV29-1
TGCAGCGGCAGGGAGTCAGCTAACTATGGCTACACCTTC
CSGRESANYGYTF
>TRBJ2-3|-|TRBD1|TRBV5-4
TGTGCCAGCAGCCCGGGGACAGCGGACACAGATACGCAGTATTTT
CASSPGTADTDTQYF
>TRBJ2-7|-|-|TRBV10-2
TGCGCCAGCAAGGAGGGGTACTCCTACGAGCAGTACTTC
CASKEGYSYEQYF
>TRBJ2-1|-|-|TRBV7-3
TGTGCCAGCAGCCCCCCCGGGACCCAATACAATGAGCAGTTCTTC
CASSPPGTQYNEQFF
>TRBJ1-2|-|-|TRBV27
TGTGCCAGCAGTTTTAGGGCAGGGAACGATGCTGGCTACACCTTC
CASSFRAGNDAGYTF
>TRBJ2-2|-|-|TRBV5-1
TGCGCCAGCAGCTTGTCCCGGGGCAGGGATTGGCCCGGGGAGCTGTTTTTT
CASSLSRGRDWPGELFF
>TRBJ2-7|-|-|TRBV11-3
TGTGCCAGCAACTCGGGGATCCAAAACGAGCAGTACTTC
CASNSGIQNEQYF
>TRBJ1-2|-|-|TRBV4-3
TGCGCCAGCAGCCAAGGTCAAACAGAGACTTATGGCTACACCTTC
CASSQGQTETYGYTF
>TRBJ2-3|-|-|TRBV4-3
TGCGCCAGCAGCCAAGACCCTAGCACAGATACGCAGTATTTT
CASSQDPSTDTQYF
>TRBJ1-1|-|-|TRBV6-1
TGTGCCAGCAGTGGTGGGCGTATCGCTGAAGCTTTCTTT
CASSGGRIAEAFF
>TRBJ1-2|once|-|TRBV2
TGTGCCAGCACCTCGTGGGGACGGCAATATGGCTACACCTTC
CASTSWGRQYGYTF
>TRBJ1-2|-|TRBD1|TRBV5-6
TGTGCCAGCAGCTTCCAGGACAGGGACTATGGCTACACCTTC
CASSFQDRDYGYTF
>TRBJ1-4|-|-|TRBV6-5
TGTGCCAGCAGTTACTCACAATTTGCCGAAAAACTGTTTTTT
CASSYSQFAEKLFF
>TRBJ2-1|-|TRBD1|TRBV30
TGTGCCTGGAGCCCAGGGACAGACTACAATGAGCAGTTCTTC
CAWSPGTDYNEQFF
>TRBJ2-7|-|-|TRBV19
TGTGCCAGTAGTCCCAGGGGCGGGGGAAGCTCCTACGAGCAGTACTTC
CASSPRGGGSSYEQYF
>TRBJ2-3|-|TRBD2|TRBV5-1
TGCGCCAGCAGCCCAGGACTAGCGGCGCGGTTATCCACAGATACGCAGTATTTT
CASSPGLAARLSTDTQYF
>TRBJ2-2|once|-|TRBV11-3
TGTGCCAGCAGCACACTTAACACCGGGGAGCTGTTTTTT
CASSTLNTGELFF
>TRBJ1-2|-|-|TRBV19
TGTGCCAGTAGTATAGTCTGGACCGCTAACTATGGCTACACCTTC
CASSIVWTANYGYTF
>TRBJ1-6|-|-|TRBV15
TGTGCCACCTCAGGGAGGGGTTCACCCCTCCACTTT
CATSGRGSPLHF
>TRBJ2-1|-|-|TRBV6-5
TGTGCCAGCAGGGGACGAAACAATGAGCAGTTCTTC
CASRGRNNEQFF
>TRBJ1-3|-|-|TRBV11-2
TGTGCCAGCAGCTTGGGGGCAAGGGGAAACACCATATATTTT
CASSLGARGNTIYF
>TRBJ2-2|-|-|TRBV7-9
TGTGCCAGCAGCTTATCGGGACTCGCCACCGGGGAGCTGTTTTTT
CASSLSGLATGELFF
>TRBJ2-1|once|TRBD2|TRBV4-3
TGCGCCAGCAGCCAAAATATCGTGGCTAGCGGGGTAAGGGACAATGAGCAGTTCTTC
CASSQNIVASGVRDNEQFF
>TRBJ1-1|-|TRBD1|TRBV7-2
TGTGCCAGCAGCTTAACAGGGGGCCTGGCGAACACTGAAGCTTTCTTT
CASSLTGGLANTEAFF
>TRBJ2-3|-|TRBD2|TRBV15
TGTGCCACCAGCAGAGGGACTAGCGGATTCACAGATACGCAGTATTTT
CATSRGTSGFTDTQYF
>TRBJ2-1|-|-|TRBV11-1
TGTGCCAGCAGCCTGGACCGGAGCTCCTACAATGAGCAGTTCTTC
CASSLDRSSYNEQFF
>TRBJ2-5|-|TRBD1|TRBV7-6
TGTGCCAGCAGCTTAGGGGGGACAGGGGTCGGAGAGACCCAGTACTTC
CASSLGGTGVGETQYF
>TRBJ2-7|-|TRBD2|TRBV7-2
TGTGCCAGCAGCTTAGGGCTTAGGGCTAGCGGGGGTCGCTCCTACGAGCAGTACTTC
CASSLGLRASGGRSYEQYF
>TRBJ2-7|-|TRBD1|TRBV5-5
TGTGCCAGCAGCTGGACAGGGGGCATTTACGAGCAGTACTTC
CASSWTGGIYEQYF